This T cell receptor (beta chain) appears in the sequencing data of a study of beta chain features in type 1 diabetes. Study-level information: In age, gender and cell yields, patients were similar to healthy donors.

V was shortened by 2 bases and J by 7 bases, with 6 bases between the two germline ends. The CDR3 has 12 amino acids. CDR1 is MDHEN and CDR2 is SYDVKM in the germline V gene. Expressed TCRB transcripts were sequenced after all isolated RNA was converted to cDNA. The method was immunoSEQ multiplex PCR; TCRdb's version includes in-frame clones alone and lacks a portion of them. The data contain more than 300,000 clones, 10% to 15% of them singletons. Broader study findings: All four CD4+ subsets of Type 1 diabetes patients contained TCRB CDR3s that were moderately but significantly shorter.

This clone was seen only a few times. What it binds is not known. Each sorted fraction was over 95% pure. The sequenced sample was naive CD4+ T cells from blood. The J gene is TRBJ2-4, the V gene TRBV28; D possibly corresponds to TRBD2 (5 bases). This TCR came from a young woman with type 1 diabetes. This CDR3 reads CASSLPGNIQYF. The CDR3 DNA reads TGTGCCAGCAGTTTACCGGGGAACATTCAGTACTTC.